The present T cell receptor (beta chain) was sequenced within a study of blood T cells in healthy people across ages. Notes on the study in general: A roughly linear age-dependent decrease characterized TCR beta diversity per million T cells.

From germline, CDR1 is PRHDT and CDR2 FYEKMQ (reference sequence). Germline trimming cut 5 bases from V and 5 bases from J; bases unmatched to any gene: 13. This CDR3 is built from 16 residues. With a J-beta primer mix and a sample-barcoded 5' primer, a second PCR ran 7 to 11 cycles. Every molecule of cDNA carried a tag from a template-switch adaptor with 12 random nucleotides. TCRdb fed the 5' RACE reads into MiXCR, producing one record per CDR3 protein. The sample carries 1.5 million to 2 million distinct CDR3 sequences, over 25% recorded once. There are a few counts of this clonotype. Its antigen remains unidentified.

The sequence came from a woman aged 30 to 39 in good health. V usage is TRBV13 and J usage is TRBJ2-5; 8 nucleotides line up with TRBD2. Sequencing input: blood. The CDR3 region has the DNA TGTGCCAGCAGCCTTCGGGGGGGGATCGATTCGGAGACCCAGTACTTC. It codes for CASSLRGGIDSETQYF.